Listed below are T cell receptor beta chains from one sample, sequenced in a study of Ad26.COV2.S vaccination and SARS-CoV-2 variants. Data came from immunoSEQ multiplex PCR; TCRdb stores just in-frame clones and leaves some out. The sample lists more than 300,000 clones; 75% to 90% were seen once. The sample in question was peripheral blood, obtained in a trial of Ad26.COV2.S vaccine versus placebo. The receptor set was obtained from a person between 18 and 65 years old who received the Ad26.COV2.S COVID-19 vaccine or a placebo. Each CDR3 is given with its conserved first and last residue. Fields, in order: V gene, clone size, J gene, D gene, CDR3 DNA, CDR3 protein. The D gene is left open where the match is weak. Clone size, where shown, is once, few, many, or a class for clones that have expanded.

v_call: TRBV4-2; clone_size: NA; j_call: TRBJ1-2; d_call: NA; cdr3_nt: TGTGCCAGCAGCCCCAGCGACTATGGCTACACCTTC; cdr3_aa: CASSPSDYGYTF
v_call: TRBV2; clone_size: NA; j_call: TRBJ2-1; d_call: TRBD1; cdr3_nt: TGTGCCAGCAGCTCCTTTTATGGGACAGAGTACAATGAGCAGTTCTTC; cdr3_aa: CASSSFYGTEYNEQFF
v_call: TRBV9; clone_size: NA; j_call: TRBJ1-4; d_call: NA; cdr3_nt: TGTGCCAGCAGCGTAGATTGGTCGAGTAATGAAAAACTGTTTTTT; cdr3_aa: CASSVDWSSNEKLFF
v_call: TRBV6-2/TRBV6-3; clone_size: once; j_call: TRBJ1-2; d_call: NA; cdr3_nt: TGTGCCAGCAGTTATCTAGGGCTAAACTATGGCTACACCTTC; cdr3_aa: CASSYLGLNYGYTF
v_call: TRBV7-8; clone_size: NA; j_call: TRBJ1-1; d_call: TRBD1; cdr3_nt: TGTGCCAGCAGCAAGAGGGTCAGGGGGAAGACCATCAACACTGAAGCTTTCTTT; cdr3_aa: CASSKRVRGKTINTEAFF
v_call: TRBV27; clone_size: once; j_call: TRBJ1-1; d_call: NA; cdr3_nt: TGTGCCAGCAGCGACAGGAACACTGAAGCTTTCTTT; cdr3_aa: CASSDRNTEAFF
v_call: TRBV15; clone_size: NA; j_call: TRBJ1-4; d_call: TRBD1; cdr3_nt: TGTGCCACCAGCGGAGGGCAGGGACAGGGGGCAACTAATGAAAAACTGTTTTTT; cdr3_aa: CATSGGQGQGATNEKLFF
v_call: TRBV10-1; clone_size: NA; j_call: TRBJ2-3; d_call: NA; cdr3_nt: TGCGCCAGCAGTGAAGGTACGGCTATCACAGATACGCAGTATTTT; cdr3_aa: CASSEGTAITDTQYF
v_call: TRBV5-1; clone_size: NA; j_call: TRBJ1-5; d_call: NA; cdr3_nt: TGCGCCAGCAGCTTGGTTTCCGGTCAGCCCCAGCATTTT; cdr3_aa: CASSLVSGQPQHF
v_call: TRBV6-1; clone_size: once; j_call: TRBJ1-5; d_call: NA; cdr3_nt: TGTGCCAGCAGTGAACAGACGGCTTATAGCAATCAGCCCCAGCATTTT; cdr3_aa: CASSEQTAYSNQPQHF
v_call: TRBV6-1; clone_size: NA; j_call: TRBJ1-1; d_call: NA; cdr3_nt: TGTGCCAGCAGTGAAGGGGGGCTAAACACTGAAGCTTTCTTT; cdr3_aa: CASSEGGLNTEAFF
v_call: TRBV6-5; clone_size: NA; j_call: TRBJ1-1; d_call: NA; cdr3_nt: TGTGCCAGCAGGGCAACAGGGAGAAACACTGAAGCTTTCTTT; cdr3_aa: CASRATGRNTEAFF
v_call: TRBV6-5; clone_size: NA; j_call: TRBJ1-2; d_call: NA; cdr3_nt: TGTGCCAGCAGTTACCATCCGGGCTCTGGCTACACCTTC; cdr3_aa: CASSYHPGSGYTF
v_call: TRBV7-9; clone_size: NA; j_call: TRBJ2-7; d_call: NA; cdr3_nt: TGTGCCAGCAGCCCCAGGAGGGCTGGCTCCTACGAGCAGTACTTC; cdr3_aa: CASSPRRAGSYEQYF
v_call: TRBV14; clone_size: once; j_call: TRBJ1-3; d_call: NA; cdr3_nt: TGTGCCAGCAGCCCAGACACAGCTGGAAACACCATATATTTT; cdr3_aa: CASSPDTAGNTIYF
v_call: TRBV6-5; clone_size: NA; j_call: TRBJ2-6; d_call: NA; cdr3_nt: TGTGCCAGCAGTTTGGCTGGGGCCAACGTCCTGACTTTC; cdr3_aa: CASSLAGANVLTF
v_call: TRBV7-2; clone_size: NA; j_call: TRBJ1-5; d_call: TRBD1; cdr3_nt: TGTGCCAGCAGCCTCGGCCGGGACAGGGCGGGCCAGCCCCAGCATTTT; cdr3_aa: CASSLGRDRAGQPQHF
v_call: TRBV29-1; clone_size: NA; j_call: TRBJ1-3; d_call: NA; cdr3_nt: TGCAGCGTTGAAGAGGCCGGGACAGGAAACACCATATATTTT; cdr3_aa: CSVEEAGTGNTIYF
v_call: TRBV7-7; clone_size: NA; j_call: TRBJ2-1; d_call: NA; cdr3_nt: TGTGCTAGCAGCTCCGAGGAGGGGAATGAGCAGTTCTTC; cdr3_aa: CASSSEEGNEQFF
v_call: TRBV6-6; clone_size: NA; j_call: TRBJ1-3; d_call: NA; cdr3_nt: TGTGCCAGCAGCCCCAGGGGCCAGAGCTCTGGAAACACCATATATTTT; cdr3_aa: CASSPRGQSSGNTIYF
v_call: TRBV24-1; clone_size: once; j_call: TRBJ2-7; d_call: NA; cdr3_nt: TGTGCCACCAGTGATTTGCGACAGAGCAGACCCTACGAGCAGTACTTC; cdr3_aa: CATSDLRQSRPYEQYF
v_call: TRBV3-1/TRBV3-2; clone_size: NA; j_call: TRBJ2-7; d_call: NA; cdr3_nt: TGTGCCAGCAGCCATGGTGGGAGGTATACCTACGAGCAGTACTTC; cdr3_aa: CASSHGGRYTYEQYF